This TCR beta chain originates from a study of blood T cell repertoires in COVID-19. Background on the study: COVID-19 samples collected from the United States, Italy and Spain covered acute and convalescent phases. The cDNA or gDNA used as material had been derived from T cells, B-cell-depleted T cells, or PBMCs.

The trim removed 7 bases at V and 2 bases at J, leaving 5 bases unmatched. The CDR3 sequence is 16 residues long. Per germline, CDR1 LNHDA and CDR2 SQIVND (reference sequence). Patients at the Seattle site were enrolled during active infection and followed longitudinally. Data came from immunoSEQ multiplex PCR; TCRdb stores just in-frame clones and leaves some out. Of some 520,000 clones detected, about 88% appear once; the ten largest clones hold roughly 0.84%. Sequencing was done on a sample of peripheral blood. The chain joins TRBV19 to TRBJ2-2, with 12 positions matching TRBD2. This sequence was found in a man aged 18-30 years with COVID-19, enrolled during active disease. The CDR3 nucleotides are TGTGCCAGTAAGACTAGCGGGGGCCGAAACACCGGGGAGCTGTTTTTT. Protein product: CASKTSGGRNTGELFF.